Following are 21 T cell receptor beta chains from one sample sequenced in a study of blood T cell repertoires in COVID-19 (dated by TCRdb to the early 2020s). Receptors were amplified or captured by the immunoSEQ multiplex PCR assay. TCRdb obtained this table from immuneACCESS and retained in-frame rearrangements with V and J assigned. These tables miss some clones; where compared with another copy, unresolved V genes account for less than half of the shortfall, and the remainder is unexplained. The sample table contains 250,000 to 350,000 clones; only one count was recorded for 70% to 90% of them. About 3% of the sample goes to the ten largest clones. The sequenced sample was peripheral blood. Source of these receptors: a woman under 40 with active or convalescent COVID-19.

This chain links TRBV7-9 with TRBJ2-2; D unclear. V lost 3 bases, J lost 6 bases, and 14 bases lay in between. The V gene's germline CDR1 is SEHNR and CDR2 FQNEAQ (reference sequence). The CDR3 runs to 15 residues. CDR3 DNA sequence: TGTGCCAGCAGCTTTCATCACAATCTTGCCGGGGAGCTGTTTTTT. Its translation is CASSFHHNLAGELFF. Drawing the rest from reference TRBV7-9 and TRBJ2-2, the complete variable domain is DTGVSQNPRHKITKRGQNVTFRCDPISEHNRLYWYRQTLGQGPEFLTYFQNEAQLEKSRLLSDRFSAERPKGSFSTLEIQRTEQGDSAMYLCASSFHHNLAGELFFGEGSRLTVL.

This clone was seen once. The rearrangement joins TRBV5-4 to TRBJ2-1, with D possibly TRBD1 on 5 matching bases. The CDR3 spans 13 residues. Germline V lookup: CDR1 SGHNT, CDR2 YYREEE (reference sequence). V lost 0 bases, J lost 6 bases, and 7 bases lay in between. CDR3 DNA: TGTGCCAGCAGCTTGGGCAGGGCCAATGAGCAGTTCTTC. This codes for CASSLGRANEQFF.

The chain links TRBV5-1 to TRBJ2-3, with 8 bases that match TRBD2. This CDR3 contains 16 residues. The ends lost 0 bases at V and 2 bases at J; junction bases unmatched: 5. Germline V CDR1 and CDR2: SGHRS, YFSETQ. Here the CDR3 reads CASSLVLAGNTDTQYF. CDR3 sequence (DNA): TGCGCCAGCAGCTTGGTCTTAGCGGGGAACACAGATACGCAGTATTTT.

This clone has only one observation. The chain joins TRBV4-2 to TRBJ2-3; 8 bases are shared with TRBD2. Looked up from germline, CDR1 is LGHNA and CDR2 is YNFKEQ. The V gene end was trimmed by 2 bases and the J gene end by 1 base; junction bases not matched to a gene: 2. This CDR3 is built from 15 residues. The chain's CDR3 is CASSQRAGGTDTQYF. The CDR3 DNA sequence: TGTGCCAGCAGCCAACGAGCGGGGGGCACAGATACGCAGTATTTT.

There are a few counts of this clone. The chain uses TRBV30 and TRBJ1-2, with 10 nucleotides matching TRBD1. V lost 3 bases to trimming and J lost 2 bases; unmatched junction nucleotides: 6. The CDR3 is 15 residues long. Per germline, CDR1 GTSNPN and CDR2 SVGIG (reference sequence). CDR3 nucleotide sequence: TGTGCCTGGAGCCTAGGGACAGGGGAGAACTATGGCTACACCTTC. It translates to CAWSLGTGENYGYTF. The complete variable domain, with remaining parts taken from reference TRBV30 and TRBJ1-2, reads SQTIHQWPATLVQPVGSPLSLECTVEGTSNPNLYWYRQAAGRGLQLLFYSVGIGQISSEVPQNLSASRPQDRQFILSSKKLLLSDSGFYLCAWSLGTGENYGYTFGSGTRLTVV.

This clone was detected a few times. The gene calls are TRBV11-3 and TRBJ1-2; possibly TRBD1 for D (6 bases). Per the germline V gene, CDR1 is SGHNT and CDR2 is YENEEA. V lost 4 bases, J lost 1 base, and 28 bases lay in between. The CDR3 consists of 20 residues. CDR3 DNA sequence: TGTGCCAGCAGCTACAAATTCCGTTTGTTAGGGGGATGCTATAACTATGGCTACACCTTC. Protein sequence: CASSYKFRLLGGCYNYGYTF.

The V gene is TRBV7-2, the J gene TRBJ2-5; tentative D call: TRBD1 (6 bases). The germline V gene encodes CDR1 SGHTA and CDR2 FQGNSA. Trimming removed 5 bases at V and 5 bases at J, with 18 bases between. The CDR3 loop spans 15 amino acids. DNA of the CDR3: TGTGCCAGCAGCCCTTCTCAACAGGGACCGGAGACCCAGTACTTC. This sequence encodes CASSPSQQGPETQYF.

This CDR3 reads CASSPRSRGSHNYNSPLHF. As DNA, the CDR3 is TGTGCCAGCAGCCCTCGAAGCAGGGGTTCTCATAACTATAATTCACCCCTCCACTTT. This rearrangement joins TRBV27 to TRBJ1-6; the D gene is possibly TRBD1 (6 bases). V was clipped by 6 bases and J by 3 bases, with 24 bases between them. CDR3 size: 19 residues. The germline V gene has CDR1 MNHEY and CDR2 SMNVEV (reference sequence).

The V and J genes are TRBV23-1 and TRBJ2-7; 16 bases line up with TRBD2. TRBV23-1 is known as an ORF, though its function is uncertain. V lost 0 bases, J lost 4 bases, and 3 bases stayed unmatched. The CDR3 consists of 17 residues. The CDR3 nucleotides read TGCGCCAGCAGTCAATCCGGGACTAGCGGGGGGGGTTACGAGCAGTACTTC. It yields the protein CASSQSGTSGGGYEQYF.

CDR3 nucleotides: TGCGCCAGCAGTCAATCTAAGGGGCAGGGTTCACCCCTCCACTTT. Protein product: CASSQSKGQGSPLHF. The J gene is TRBJ1-6, the V gene TRBV23-1, with D possibly being TRBD1 (5 bases). TRBV23-1 is placed among ORFs of uncertain function. Trimming shortened V by 0 bases and J by 9 bases, and 12 bases separated the two germline ends. The CDR3 has 15 residues.

The chain carries TRBV6-1 and TRBJ2-7, with 7 bases fitting TRBD1. There are 16 residues in the CDR3. Losses at the gene ends were 3 bases for V and 4 bases for J; bases not matched to a gene: 12. Germline V lookup: CDR1 MNHNS, CDR2 SASEGT. CDR3 amino acids: CASSESGWQGVYEQYF. The CDR3 region has the DNA TGTGCCAGCAGTGAGTCCGGGTGGCAGGGGGTATACGAGCAGTACTTC.

The J gene is TRBJ1-5, the V gene TRBV20-1, with 8 nucleotides matching TRBD1. V was pared by 3 bases and J by 4 bases, with 5 bases of the junction left unmatched. Germline V CDR1 and CDR2: DFQATT, SNEGSKA (reference sequence). The CDR3 spans 14 residues. The CDR3 spells CSASLTGGNQPQHF. The CDR3 DNA reads TGCAGTGCTAGTTTAACAGGGGGAAATCAGCCCCAGCATTTT.

The chain recombines TRBV27 with TRBJ2-1; 11 bases line up with TRBD1. This CDR3 comprises 13 residues. The V and J ends lost 8 bases and 4 bases, in that order; junction bases with no gene match: 1. In germline, CDR1 is MNHEY, CDR2 SMNVEV (reference sequence). The CDR3 reads CASGTGGYNEQFF. The DNA for the CDR3 is TGTGCCAGCGGGACAGGGGGATACAATGAGCAGTTCTTC.

In its sample, this clone was seen a few times. The chain carries TRBV2 and TRBJ2-2; 14 bases align to TRBD2. The CDR3 runs 17 residues. J gave up 0 bases and V 7 bases, and 4 bases lay outside the gene matches. CDR1 is SNHLY, CDR2 FYNNEI, per germline. The CDR3 loop is CASMGLAGDSNTGELFF. In DNA form, the CDR3 reads TGTGCCAGCATGGGACTAGCGGGGGACTCGAACACCGGGGAGCTGTTTTTT.

The gene calls are TRBV19 and TRBJ2-3; TRBD2 matches at 15 bases. With V trimmed by 5 bases and J by 7 bases, 7 bases remained unmatched. From germline, CDR1 is LNHDA and CDR2 SQIVND (reference sequence). The CDR3 has 16 residues. Here the CDR3 reads CASSPRTSGGANTQYF. CDR3 nucleotides: TGTGCCAGTAGTCCCCGGACTAGCGGGGGGGCGAATACGCAGTATTTT. Together with reference TRBV19 and TRBJ2-3, the CDR3 gives the full variable domain: DGGITQSPKYLFRKEGQNVTLSCEQNLNHDAMYWYRQDPGQGLRLIYYSQIVNDFQKGDIAEGYSVSREKKESFPLTVTSAQKNPTAFYLCASSPRTSGGANTQYFGPGTRLTVL.

This clone was seen a single time. The chain uses TRBV7-2 and TRBJ1-3; D perhaps matches TRBD1 (5 bases). The ends were cut back, 1 base at V and 1 base at J, with 11 bases in the middle. CDR3 size: 16 residues. Germline V gene lookup returns CDR1 SGHTA and CDR2 FQGNSA. CDR3 protein: CASSLGPGGSGNTIYF. Written as DNA, the CDR3 is TGTGCCAGCAGCTTAGGGCCCGGGGGGTCTGGAAACACCATATATTTT.

V and J are TRBV7-9 and TRBJ2-1; possible D gene TRBD2, 6 bases. Deletions cut 5 bases from V and 5 bases from J, with 13 bases between. This CDR3 has 14 residues. In germline, CDR1 is SEHNR, CDR2 FQNEAQ (reference sequence). The CDR3 DNA sequence: TGTGCCAGCAGCCCGGAGGGGTATGACAATGAGCAGTTCTTC. Amino acids: CASSPEGYDNEQFF.

This clone showed up just once. The chain carries TRBV10-1 and TRBJ1-2; possible D gene TRBD1, 5 bases. Germline V gene lookup returns CDR1 WNHNN and CDR2 SYGVQD (reference sequence). This CDR3 comprises 16 residues. V gave up 8 bases and J gave up 4 bases, with 23 bases separating them. The CDR3 sequence is CASYWAGRATLYGYTF. Written as DNA, the CDR3 is TGCGCCAGCTACTGGGCTGGCAGGGCAACGCTCTATGGCTACACCTTC.

The chain recombines TRBV25-1 with TRBJ2-7; 9 bases align to TRBD1. Germline CDR1 MGHDK, CDR2 SYGVNS. V lost 5 bases and J lost 4; bases outside the gene matches: 6. The CDR3 runs to 14 residues. CDR3 sequence: CASSKQGAGYEQYF. The CDR3 DNA sequence: TGTGCCAGCAGTAAACAGGGGGCTGGGTACGAGCAGTACTTC.

The chain recombines TRBV4-1 with TRBJ1-2; a possible D gene is TRBD1 (6 bases). V gave up 0 bases and J gave up 3 bases, with 23 bases separating them. The CDR3 is 19 amino acids. The germline gives CDR1 MGHRA, CDR2 YSYEKL. Here the CDR3 reads CASSQDQVRRGERDYGYTF. CDR3 sequence (DNA): TGCGCCAGCAGCCAAGATCAGGTCCGCAGGGGAGAAAGGGACTATGGCTACACCTTC.

This rearrangement joins TRBV7-2 to TRBJ2-5; TRBD1 is a possible D gene (5 bases). The ends were cut back, 1 base at V and 1 base at J, with 10 bases in the middle. The CDR3 runs 15 residues. Germline V gives CDR1 SGHTA, CDR2 FQGNSA. For the CDR3, the DNA is TGTGCCAGCAGCTTAGGAGCAGGGATCCAAGAGACCCAGTACTTC. It encodes CASSLGAGIQETQYF.